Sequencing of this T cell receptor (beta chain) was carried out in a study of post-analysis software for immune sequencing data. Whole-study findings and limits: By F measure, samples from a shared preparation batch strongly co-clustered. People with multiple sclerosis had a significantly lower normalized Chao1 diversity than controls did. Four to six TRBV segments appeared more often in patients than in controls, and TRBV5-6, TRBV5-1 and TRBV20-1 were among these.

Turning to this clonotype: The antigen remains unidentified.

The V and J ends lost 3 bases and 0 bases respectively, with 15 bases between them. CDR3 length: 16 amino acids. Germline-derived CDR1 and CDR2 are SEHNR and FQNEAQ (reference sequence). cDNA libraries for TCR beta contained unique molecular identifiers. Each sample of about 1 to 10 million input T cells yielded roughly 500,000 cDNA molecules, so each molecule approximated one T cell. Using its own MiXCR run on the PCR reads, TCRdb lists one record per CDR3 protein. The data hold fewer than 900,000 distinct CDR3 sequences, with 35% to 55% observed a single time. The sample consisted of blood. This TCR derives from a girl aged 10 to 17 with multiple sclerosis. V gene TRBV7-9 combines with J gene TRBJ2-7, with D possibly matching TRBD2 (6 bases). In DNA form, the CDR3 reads TGTGCCAGCAGCTTGTTGGGAGGTCAGAGCTCCTACGAGCAGTACTTC. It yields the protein CASSLLGGQSSYEQYF.